These 26 T cell receptor beta chains were sequenced from one sample in a study of T-cell reconstitution after alpha-beta-depleted transplantation in children. During its preparation, the TCRbeta library received unique molecular identifiers. TCRdb used MiXCR to reprocess the PCR reads, holding one entry per CDR3 protein. Among 250,000 to 300,000 distinct CDR3 sequences listed, around 10% were seen once. The sequencing here drew on PBMCs, taken before TCRalphabeta/CD19-depleted stem cell transplant. The receptors stem from a boy under two years old with acute myeloid leukemia, due to receive a stem cell transplant.

As for this clonotype: This clone may be a read error of a much larger clone one base away. The rearrangement uses TRBV6-2 or TRBV6-3 and TRBJ2-7, with 7 bases identical to TRBD1. The CDR3 consists of 18 residues. From germline, CDR1 is MNHEY and CDR2 SVGEGT. CDR3 protein: CASGYPPRWGTASYEQYF. The CDR3 nucleotides read TGTGCCAGCGGTTACCCTCCCCGTTGGGGGACAGCCTCCTACGAGCAGTACTTC.

In its sample, this clonotype was seen many times. V usage is TRBV9 and J usage is TRBJ1-4, with 8 bases matching TRBD1. The CDR3 spans 15 residues. Germline V CDR1 and CDR2: SGDLS, YYNGEE. V was pared by 0 bases and J by 8 bases, with 6 bases of the junction left unmatched. The CDR3 region is CASSVDQGAREKLFF. CDR3 DNA sequence: TGTGCCAGCAGCGTAGACCAGGGGGCGAGAGAAAAACTGTTTTTT.

This clonotype appeared many times. This rearrangement joins TRBV5-1 to TRBJ2-7; D unresolved. The V and J ends lost 2 bases and 3 bases respectively, with 9 bases between them. There are 13 residues in the CDR3. Germline CDR1 reads SGHRS; CDR2 reads YFSETQ. DNA of the CDR3: TGCGCCAGCAGCTTCGAAGGGAACTACGAGCAGTACTTC. It translates to CASSFEGNYEQYF.

This clonotype was seen repeatedly, ten times or more. The chain links TRBV6-5 to TRBJ2-7; D tentatively reads TRBD1 or TRBD2 (5 bases each). The CDR3 loop spans 15 amino acids. Germline CDR1 and CDR2: MNHEY and SVGAGI. V was trimmed by 0 bases and J by 7 bases, leaving 16 bases between them. In DNA form, the CDR3 reads TGTGCCAGCAGTTACTCGAGGGGAGATGGGCGGGAGCAGTACTTC. It is translated as CASSYSRGDGREQYF.

In this sample, this clonotype turned up many times. This sequence joins TRBV6-5 and TRBJ2-7; 7 bases are shared with TRBD1. The germline gives CDR1 MNHEY, CDR2 SVGAGI. This CDR3 has 15 amino acids. Trimming cost V 6 bases and J 3 bases; bases outside gene matches: 11. The CDR3 DNA follows: TGTGCCAGCAGGCTCCTAGACACAGGGGTCTACGAGCAGTACTTC. Translating it yields CASRLLDTGVYEQYF.

This clonotype was seen ten or more times. The chain is built from TRBV30 and TRBJ1-1, with no clear D. V was trimmed by 3 bases and J by 0 bases, leaving 8 bases between them. Germline assignment: CDR1 GTSNPN and CDR2 SVGIG (reference sequence). CDR3 length: 13 residues. The CDR3 region has the DNA TGTGCCTGGAGCTCAGACCTGAACACTGAAGCTTTCTTT. Protein sequence: CAWSSDLNTEAFF. The full variable domain, with the rest looked up from reference TRBV30 and TRBJ1-1, is SQTIHQWPATLVQPVGSPLSLECTVEGTSNPNLYWYRQAAGRGLQLLFYSVGIGQISSEVPQNLSASRPQDRQFILSSKKLLLSDSGFYLCAWSSDLNTEAFFGQGTRLTVV.

This clonotype occurred many times. CDR3 sequence reads: CASSWTSYSGNTIYF. CDR3 bases: TGTGCCAGCAGTTGGACTTCTTACTCTGGAAACACCATATATTTT. The gene calls are TRBV7-9 and TRBJ1-3; D unclear. This CDR3 is built from 15 residues. V lost 6 bases and J lost 0, with 12 bases in between. CDR1 and CDR2 (germline): SEHNR, FQNEAQ (reference sequence).

This clonotype was seen repeatedly, ten times or more. The V and J genes are TRBV4-3 and TRBJ2-7; no definite D call. There are 15 residues in the CDR3. From germline, CDR1 is LGHNA and CDR2 YSLEER. With 2 bases removed from V and 3 bases from J, the gap between germline ends came to 14 bases. In DNA form, the CDR3 reads TGCGCCAGCAGCCAAAAGAAAAGCTCCCGCTACGAGCAGTACTTC. Translation: CASSQKKSSRYEQYF.

This clonotype showed up many times. The chain couples TRBV20-1 to TRBJ2-7; no clear D gene. CDR1 is DFQATT, CDR2 SNEGSKA, per germline (reference sequence). This CDR3 region has 13 residues. CDR3 amino acids: CSALLSGSYEQYF. The CDR3 region has the DNA TGCAGCGCGCTCCTATCAGGCTCCTACGAGCAGTACTTC.

This clonotype showed up just a few times. The rearrangement links TRBV11-1 to TRBJ2-1, with D hard to call. Trimming removed 7 bases at V and 0 bases at J, with 10 bases between. Germline lookup yields CDR1 SGHAT and CDR2 FQDESV (reference sequence). The CDR3 spans 14 residues. CDR3 loop: CASNDGLSYNEQFF. DNA of the CDR3: TGTGCCAGCAACGACGGTCTCTCCTACAATGAGCAGTTCTTC.

This clonotype was observed once. One junction end disagrees with the germline gene, perhaps due to a read error. The V call is TRBV20-1, the J call TRBJ2-1, with 9 positions matching TRBD1. Germline CDR1 DFQATT, CDR2 SNEGSKA (reference sequence). The CDR3 totals 19 residues. As DNA, the CDR3 is TGCGGTGCCAGGGACAGGGTGCCCCCTTTTTCCTCCTCCTACAATGAGCAGTTCTTC. Translated: CGARDRVPPFSSSYNEQFF.

V gene TRBV5-1 combines with J gene TRBJ2-2; 11 bases line up with TRBD2. The ends lost 1 base at V and 3 bases at J; junction bases unmatched: 2. The length of the CDR3 is 16 residues. Germline V gives CDR1 SGHRS, CDR2 YFSETQ. The CDR3 is CASSLQGLADTGELFF. The CDR3 DNA reads TGCGCCAGCAGCTTGCAGGGACTAGCGGACACCGGGGAGCTGTTTTTT.

At least ten counts were recorded for this clonotype. This sequence joins TRBV20-1 and TRBJ1-5; TRBD1 is a possible D gene (5 bases). The germline gives CDR1 DFQATT, CDR2 SNEGSKA (reference sequence). The ends were cut back, 0 bases at V and 3 bases at J, with 12 bases in the middle. CDR3 length: 15 residues. DNA for the CDR3: TGCAGTGCTAGAGATCTTGACAGCTTCAATCAGCCCCAGCATTTT. Its protein is CSARDLDSFNQPQHF.

Here the CDR3 reads CASNLKTGGQDTQYF. The DNA for the CDR3 is TGCGCCAGCAACCTAAAGACAGGGGGGCAAGATACGCAGTATTTT. The rearrangement joins TRBV5-1 to TRBJ2-3, with TRBD1 identical over 9 bases. This CDR3 has 15 amino acids. The ends lost 6 bases at V and 5 bases at J; junction bases unmatched: 10. Looked up from germline, CDR1 is SGHRS and CDR2 is YFSETQ.

In its sample, this clonotype was seen a few times. This chain uses TRBV14 with TRBJ2-7, with 9 bases fitting TRBD1. The CDR3 totals 16 residues. The germline V gene has CDR1 SGHDN and CDR2 FVKESK. Losses at the gene ends were 4 bases for V and 2 bases for J; bases not matched to a gene: 9. This CDR3 reads CASSPTSDRGPYEQYF. Written as DNA, the CDR3 is TGTGCCAGCAGCCCAACCTCGGACAGGGGCCCCTACGAGCAGTACTTC.

This clonotype was observed at least ten times. The CDR3 region is CASSLYRDRTPNEQFF. In nucleotides, the CDR3 is TGTGCCAGCAGCTTATACCGGGACAGAACACCCAATGAGCAGTTCTTC. The rearrangement joins TRBV5-8 to TRBJ2-1; 7 nucleotides line up with TRBD1. Germline values: CDR1 SGHTS, CDR2 YDEGEE. With V trimmed by 2 bases and J by 6 bases, 11 bases remained unmatched. The CDR3 spans 16 residues.

V is TRBV7-6 and J is TRBJ2-1, with 10 bases that match TRBD2. The CDR3 contains 17 residues. With 2 bases clipped from V and 3 bases from J, the junction kept 7 bases outside the gene matches. Germline V gene lookup returns CDR1 SGHVS and CDR2 FNYEAQ. The CDR3 DNA sequence: TGTGCCAGCAGCTTACTCCTAGCGGGAGCTTTCTACAATGAGCAGTTCTTC. Translation: CASSLLLAGAFYNEQFF.

This clonotype has at least ten counts. The rearrangement joins TRBV28 to TRBJ2-5; D gene uncertain. Germline V gene lookup returns CDR1 MDHEN and CDR2 SYDVKM. The germline V and J ends were trimmed by 2 bases and 5 bases, with 6 bases remaining between them. The CDR3 totals 12 residues. CDR3 DNA: TGTGCCAGCAGTTTAGTTGCGGAGACCCAGTACTTC. Protein: CASSLVAETQYF. Looking up the rest from reference TRBV28 and TRBJ2-5 gives the full variable domain: DVKVTQSSRYLVKRTGEKVFLECVQDMDHENMFWYRQDPGLGLRLIYFSYDVKMKEKGDIPEGYSVSREKKERFSLILESASTNQTSMYLCASSLVAETQYFGPGTRLLVL.

At least ten counts were recorded for this clonotype. The chain carries TRBV5-5 and TRBJ2-7; D tentatively reads TRBD1 or TRBD2 (5 bases each). Germline CDR1 SGHKS, CDR2 YYEKEE (reference sequence). The CDR3 has 14 amino acids. Trimming left V 4 bases short and J 2 bases short, with 13 bases between. In DNA, the CDR3 is TGTGCCAGCAGCCCCGGGACGGATACCTACGAGCAGTACTTC. This translates into CASSPGTDTYEQYF.

This clonotype was detected a few times. The V call is TRBV7-2, the J call TRBJ2-3; TRBD1 aligns across 10 bases. The germline gives CDR1 SGHTA, CDR2 FQGNSA. Losses at the gene ends were 10 bases for V and 2 bases for J; bases not matched to a gene: 9. The CDR3 contains 15 residues. The CDR3 loop is CATRIRQGATDTQYF. In nucleotides, the CDR3 is TGTGCCACCCGGATTCGACAGGGGGCCACAGATACGCAGTATTTT.

Ten or more counts support this clonotype. The CDR3 loop is CASSQVGGRPAGELFF. As DNA, the CDR3 is TGCGCCAGCAGCCAAGTGGGGGGGCGGCCCGCCGGGGAGCTGTTTTTT. The rearrangement joins TRBV4-3 to TRBJ2-2; possible D gene TRBD2, 7 bases. Germline loops: CDR1 LGHNA, CDR2 YSLEER. The CDR3 has 16 amino acids. V lost 1 base to trimming and J lost 6 bases, with 15 bases between them.

This clonotype was detected only a few times. The J gene is TRBJ2-1, the V gene TRBV12-3 or TRBV12-4, with D possibly being TRBD1 (5 bases). The CDR3 is 14 residues long. V was trimmed by 2 bases and J by 7 bases, leaving 12 bases between them. The CDR3 is CASSLRQMRNEQFF. The CDR3 DNA reads as TGTGCCAGCAGTTTACGACAGATGAGGAATGAGCAGTTCTTC.

This clonotype was seen ten or more times. The CDR3 nucleotides are TGTGCCAGCAGCTTTACTGACGCCTACGAGCAGTACTTC. Translated: CASSFTDAYEQYF. This rearrangement joins TRBV7-2 to TRBJ2-7; D is unclear. This CDR3 has 13 amino acids. With 3 bases removed from V and 2 bases from J, the gap between germline ends came to 8 bases. CDR1 and CDR2 from the germline V gene are SGHTA and FQGNSA.

The chain uses TRBV4-3 and TRBJ2-3, with TRBD2 matching 8 bases. The CDR3 has 14 amino acids. V dropped 4 bases and J dropped 6; count of bases not matched to a gene: 6. CDR1 and CDR2 (germline): LGHNA, YSLEER. The CDR3 bases are TGCGCCAGCAGCCCGGGACTAGTAGCGGATACGCAGTATTTT. This gives the protein CASSPGLVADTQYF.

This clonotype has ten or more counts. This chain joins TRBV5-1 and TRBJ1-4; 7 positions agree with TRBD1. The CDR3 has 15 amino acids. Per the germline V gene, CDR1 is SGHRS and CDR2 is YFSETQ. Trimming at V came to 1 base and at J to 3 bases, leaving 3 bases not matched to a gene. CDR3 DNA: TGCGCCAGCAGCTTGAGACAGGGACCTAATGAAAAACTGTTTTTT. The encoded protein is CASSLRQGPNEKLFF.

This clonotype was detected many times. The chain recombines TRBV7-2 with TRBJ2-2; no reliable D call. The CDR3 is 15 amino acids. V was trimmed by 4 bases and J by 0 bases, leaving 9 bases between them. CDR1 SGHTA and CDR2 FQGNSA come from the germline V gene. In DNA, the CDR3 is TGTGCCAGCAGCTCCACGAAAACGAACACCGGGGAGCTGTTTTTT. This codes for CASSSTKTNTGELFF.